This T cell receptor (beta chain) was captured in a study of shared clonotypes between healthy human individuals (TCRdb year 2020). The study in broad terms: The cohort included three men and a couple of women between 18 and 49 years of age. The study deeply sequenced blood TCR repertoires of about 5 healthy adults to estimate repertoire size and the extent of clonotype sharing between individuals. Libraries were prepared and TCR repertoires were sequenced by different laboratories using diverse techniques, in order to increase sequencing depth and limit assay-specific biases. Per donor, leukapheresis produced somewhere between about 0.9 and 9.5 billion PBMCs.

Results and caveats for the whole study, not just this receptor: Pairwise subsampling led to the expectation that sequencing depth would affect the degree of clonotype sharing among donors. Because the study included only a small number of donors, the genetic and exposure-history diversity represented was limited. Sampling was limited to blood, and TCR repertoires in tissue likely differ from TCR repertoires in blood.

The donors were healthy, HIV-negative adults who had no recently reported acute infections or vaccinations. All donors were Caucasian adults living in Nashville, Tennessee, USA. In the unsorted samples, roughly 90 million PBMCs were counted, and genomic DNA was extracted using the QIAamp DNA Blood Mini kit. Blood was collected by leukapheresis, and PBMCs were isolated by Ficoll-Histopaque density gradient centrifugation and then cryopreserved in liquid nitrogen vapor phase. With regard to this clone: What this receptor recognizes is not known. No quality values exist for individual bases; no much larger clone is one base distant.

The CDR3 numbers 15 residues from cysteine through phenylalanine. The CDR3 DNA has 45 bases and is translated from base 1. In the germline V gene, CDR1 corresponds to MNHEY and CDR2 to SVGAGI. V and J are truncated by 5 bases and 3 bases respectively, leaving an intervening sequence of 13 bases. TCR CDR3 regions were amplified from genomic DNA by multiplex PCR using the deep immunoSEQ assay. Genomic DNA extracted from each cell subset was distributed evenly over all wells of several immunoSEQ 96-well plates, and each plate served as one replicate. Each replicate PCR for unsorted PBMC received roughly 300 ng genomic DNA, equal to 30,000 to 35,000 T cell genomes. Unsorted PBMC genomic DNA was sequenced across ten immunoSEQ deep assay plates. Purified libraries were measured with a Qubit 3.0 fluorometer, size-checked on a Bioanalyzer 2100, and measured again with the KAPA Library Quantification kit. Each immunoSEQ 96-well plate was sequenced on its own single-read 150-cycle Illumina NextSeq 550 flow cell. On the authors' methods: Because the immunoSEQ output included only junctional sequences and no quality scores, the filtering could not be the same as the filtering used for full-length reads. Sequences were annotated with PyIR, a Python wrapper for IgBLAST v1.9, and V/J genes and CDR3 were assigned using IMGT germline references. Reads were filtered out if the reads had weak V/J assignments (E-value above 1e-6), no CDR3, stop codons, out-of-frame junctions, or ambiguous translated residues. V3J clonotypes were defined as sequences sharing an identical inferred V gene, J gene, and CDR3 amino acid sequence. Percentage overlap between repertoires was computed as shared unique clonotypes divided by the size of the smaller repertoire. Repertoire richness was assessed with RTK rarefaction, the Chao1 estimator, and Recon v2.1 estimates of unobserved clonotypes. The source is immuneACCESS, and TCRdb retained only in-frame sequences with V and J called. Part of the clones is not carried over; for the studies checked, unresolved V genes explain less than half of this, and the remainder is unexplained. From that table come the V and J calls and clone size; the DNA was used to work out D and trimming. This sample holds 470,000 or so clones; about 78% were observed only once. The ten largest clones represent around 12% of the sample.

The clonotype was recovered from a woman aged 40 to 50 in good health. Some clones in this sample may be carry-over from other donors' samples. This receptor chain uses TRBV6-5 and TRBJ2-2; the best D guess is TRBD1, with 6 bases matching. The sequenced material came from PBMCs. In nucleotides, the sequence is TGTGCCAGCAGTAAGGGACAAATAGACACCGGGGAGCTGTTTTTT. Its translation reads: CASSKGQIDTGELFF.